This TCR beta chain is from a study of T cells after yellow fever vaccination. About the study: When fractions had low cell numbers, they were prepared with SMART-Seq v4 Ultra Low Input.

The CDR3 totals 16 residues. Per the germline V gene, CDR1 is KGHDR and CDR2 is SFDVKD. V was clipped by 2 bases and J by 5 bases; unmatched bases: 5. TCRdb passed the 5' RACE reads through MiXCR, listing each CDR3 protein once. The sample includes almost 600,000 distinct CDR3 sequences, roughly 12% seen only once; the top ten take over 12%. Study outcomes and limitations: At 96% for CD4 and 88% for CD8, most primary-vaccination clones showed up again after the booster. Shared CD4/CD8 clonotypes were a small share, likely from convergent recombination.

This clonotype has a handful of counts. Its antigen is unidentified. This sample comprised PBMCs, obtained on the day of the yellow fever booster vaccination. The chain links TRBV24-1 to TRBJ2-2; 9 positions match TRBD2. The receptor's source is a man aged 25-40 years who received the YFV17D yellow fever vaccine. The CDR3 spells CATSDSALAGTGELFF. The CDR3 nucleotides read TGTGCCACCAGTGATTCGGCGCTAGCGGGAACCGGGGAGCTGTTTTTT.